The clone carrying this T cell receptor beta chain was observed a handful of times. What it binds is unknown. This entry is derived from a study of CD8 T cells in ankylosing spondylitis. Overall study findings and caveats: The clones that were linked to disease were reported to be significantly enriched in matched synovial fluid samples from ankylosing spondylitis patients. Apparently characteristic of ankylosing spondylitis blood was a TCR beta motif (roughly eight highly homologous variants).

There are 12 residues in the CDR3. Germline V gene data show CDR1 as SGHAT and CDR2 as FQNNGV. V was shortened by 5 bases and J by 2 bases, with 7 bases between the two germline ends. Each CDR3 protein gets one entry after TCRdb re-called the 5' RACE reads with MiXCR. In the table there are roughly 280,000 distinct CDR3 sequences, around 18% of which are singletons. The chain recombines TRBV11-2 with TRBJ2-7; D remains ambiguous. Specimen: blood, either unsorted or a sorted T cell fraction (not recorded which). The sequence was collected from a male donor with ankylosing spondylitis or in good health (not recorded which). The CDR3 sequence: CASSRLTYEQYV. In DNA, the CDR3 is TGTGCCAGCAGCCGGCTGACCTACGAGCAGTACGTC.